The T cell receptor (beta chain) described here comes from a study of early T cells in non-severe SARS-CoV-2 infection. The CDR3 runs to 16 residues. Looked up from germline, CDR1 is SEHNR and CDR2 is FQNEAQ (reference sequence). The ends lost 0 bases at V and 5 bases at J; junction bases unmatched: 6. Each CDR3 protein gets one entry after TCRdb re-called the 5' RACE reads with MiXCR. The repertoire holds about 40,000 distinct CDR3 sequences, with 4.7% as singletons. This clonotype showed up many times. Input material: whole blood. The TCR was taken from an adult who was a healthcare worker with PCR-confirmed SARS-CoV-2 infection or an uninfected control (not recorded which). The chain is built from TRBV7-9 and TRBJ1-1; TRBD1 matches at 10 bases. The CDR3 DNA sequence: TGTGCCAGCAGCTTAGCCTATGACAGGGGGCAGACTGAAGCTTTCTTT. Residues: CASSLAYDRGQTEAFF.